The T cell receptor beta chain under discussion was sequenced for a study of blood T cell repertoires in COVID-19 (dated by TCRdb to the early 2020s). Background on the whole study: Samples from collaborators originated in the United States, Italy and Spain and spanned both the acute and convalescent phases of COVID-19. The material from the prospective study consisted of cDNA or gDNA derived from T cells, B-cell-depleted T cells, or PBMCs. Subjects who had been exposed to COVID-19, were actively infected with it, or had recovered from it provided the deeply sampled blood TCRbeta repertoires that made up the dataset. The repertoires were released in a freely available public database meant as a resource for research on the immune response to SARS-CoV-2. Samples were obtained from the ongoing ImmuneRACE study (first 160 participants) and from over 1,000 subjects provided by 6 global collaborators. Nearly every sample came with metadata listing a de-identified subject ID, COVID-19 status, age in years and sex. Where available, HLA class I and class II types were taken from metadata supplied by the sample provider and were not determined by assay-based typing.

The immunoSEQ Assay, a bias-controlled multiplex PCR, was used to amplify TCRbeta CDR3 regions from genomic DNA. As for how the authors treated the data: Within the assay, amplification of reference gene primers was used to estimate how many nucleated cells each sample contained. To quantify the absolute abundance of each unique TCRbeta CDR3 rearrangement, sequence reads were collapsed and filtered. For each sample, productive Simpson clonality was calculated as the square root of Simpson's diversity index across productive rearrangements. Sourced from immuneACCESS, this table was stored by TCRdb with only in-frame sequences that have V and J called. A share of the clones is absent; for the studies checked, an unresolved V gene accounts for under half, and the remainder has no known explanation. That table furnishes V, J and clone size, whereas the DNA furnished D and trimming. For this sample the table gives about 78,000 clones, of which roughly 86% were detected only once. 4.5% to 6% of the sample lies in the top ten.

Trimming takes 7 bases off V and 6 bases off J; junction bases not matched to a gene: 8. Per the germline V gene, MDHEN is the CDR1 and SYDVKM is the CDR2. CDR3 length: 14 amino acids, cysteine to phenylalanine. The kept DNA is CDR3 alone, 42 bases in frame from the first base. Concerning this clone: This receptor's antigen is unknown. No much larger clone exists at a distance of one base, and base qualities are not known.

Collaborating institutions collected whole blood in K2EDTA tubes following their own protocols. Collaborator samples were shipped for TCRbeta analysis as frozen whole blood, isolated PBMCs, or DNA extracted from either sample type. The investigation overall reported the following: The amount of clinical and demographic metadata varied by source and participant and was provided uncurated.

The chain joins TRBV28 to TRBJ2-7; 11 bases in the junction line up with TRBD1. The TCR sequence derives from a man aged 50-60 years with active or convalescent COVID-19. Sample: peripheral blood. The CDR3 protein is CASTIVGQGAEQYF. The bases are TGTGCCAGCACCATCGTCGGACAGGGGGCCGAGCAGTACTTC.